This TCR beta chain was profiled in a study of cytomegalovirus exposure and HLA in healthy donors. Study-level points and caveats: When a later analysis was performed, an Asian-associated ancestry cluster reportedly had fewer N-insertions than the approximately 680-donor mean.

Details on this clone: Its target is unknown.

The PCR contained 60 Vbeta and 13 Jbeta primers. Only in-frame clones appear in the TCRdb table, and some are missing; sequencing was by immunoSEQ multiplex PCR. This table holds 110,000 to 150,000 clones, roughly 76% found once. Material: PBMCs. The clonotype comes from a middle-aged woman in good health and CMV-seronegative.

Written as DNA, the CDR3 is TGTGCCAGCAGCGTCGGACAGAACTATGGCTACACCTTC. Its protein is CASSVGQNYGYTF. The chain links TRBV9 to TRBJ1-2; tentatively, D is TRBD1 (6 bases). The CDR3 is 13 amino acids. V was cut by 2 bases and J by 2 bases, with 7 bases left in between. In germline, CDR1 is SGDLS, CDR2 YYNGEE.